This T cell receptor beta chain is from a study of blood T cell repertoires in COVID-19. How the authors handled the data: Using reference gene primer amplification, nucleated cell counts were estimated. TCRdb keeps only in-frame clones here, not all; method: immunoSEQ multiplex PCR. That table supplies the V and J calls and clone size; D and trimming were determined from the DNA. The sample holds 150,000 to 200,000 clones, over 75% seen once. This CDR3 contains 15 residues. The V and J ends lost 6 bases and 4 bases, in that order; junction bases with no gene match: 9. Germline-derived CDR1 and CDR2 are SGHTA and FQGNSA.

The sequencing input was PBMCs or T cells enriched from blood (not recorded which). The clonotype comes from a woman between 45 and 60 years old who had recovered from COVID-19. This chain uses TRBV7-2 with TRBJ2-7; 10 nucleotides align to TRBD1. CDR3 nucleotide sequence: TGTGCCAGCAGTCCATTCGGGACAGGGGAATACGAGCAGTACTTC. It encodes CASSPFGTGEYEQYF.